One sample yielded the 11 T cell receptor beta chains listed below, sequenced in a study of identifying expanded T cells in peripheral blood (dated by TCRdb to 2018 to 2020). Libraries were made using the immunoSEQ multiplex PCR assay. TCRdb retrieved this table from immuneACCESS and kept in-frame rearrangements only. Not all clones are present; in checked studies, unresolved V genes account for under half, and no reason is known for the remainder. This sample is represented by approximately 120,000 clones; 88% of them were singletons. 6.5% to 9% of the sample belongs to the ten largest clones. Sequenced material: blood. All receptors come from a person aged 18 to 75 in good health.

This chain connects TRBV7-2 to TRBJ1-1, with D unresolved. Germline lookup yields CDR1 SGHTA and CDR2 FQGNSA. The CDR3 spans 13 residues. Trimming stripped 3 bases from V and 4 bases from J, with 9 bases between. CDR3 nucleotide sequence: TGTGCCAGCAGCTTTCGTGAGGGCACTGAAGCTTTCTTT. It encodes CASSFREGTEAFF.

This clone was recorded a few times. This chain connects TRBV7-3 to TRBJ1-5; D call uncertain. The CDR3 has 11 amino acids. Germline CDR1 and CDR2: SGHTA and FQGTGA. V was trimmed by 8 bases and J by 9 bases, leaving 11 bases between them. The CDR3 protein is CASQPPPPQHF. In DNA, the CDR3 is TGTGCCAGCCAACCCCCCCCGCCCCAGCATTTT.

V usage is TRBV7-3 and J usage is TRBJ2-1; D is unclear. Trimming took 5 bases from V and 5 from J, leaving 13 bases between them. The CDR3 is 14 amino acids. The germline CDR1 and CDR2 sequences are SGHTA and FQGTGA. CDR3 loop: CASSPGPGNNEQFF. In DNA, the CDR3 is TGTGCCAGCAGCCCCGGGCCCGGCAACAATGAGCAGTTCTTC.

V gene TRBV9 combines with J gene TRBJ1-1; D not certain. Germline V gene sequence: CDR1 SGDLS, CDR2 YYNGEE. The CDR3 runs to 13 residues. The ends were cut back, 4 bases at V and 4 bases at J, with 11 bases in the middle. The CDR3 DNA sequence: TGTGCCAGCAGCAGCTTTGTGGGCACTGAAGCTTTCTTT. It is translated as CASSSFVGTEAFF.

This chain links TRBV5-1 with TRBJ2-7; 8 bases fit TRBD2. With V trimmed by 1 base and J by 1 base, 4 bases remained unmatched. There are 15 residues in the CDR3. Germline V lookup: CDR1 SGHRS, CDR2 YFSETQ. The CDR3 nucleotides are TGCGCCAGCAGCTTGTTAGCGGGGCTTTCCTACGAGCAGTACTTC. It codes for CASSLLAGLSYEQYF.

This clone was seen a handful of times. V gene TRBV4-1 combines with J gene TRBJ2-7; 12 nucleotides match TRBD2. Per germline, CDR1 MGHRA and CDR2 YSYEKL. CDR3 length equals 15 residues. After removal of 1 base from V and 4 bases from J, the junction contained 2 bases not matched to a gene. The CDR3 coding sequence is TGCGCCAGCAGCCAAGCGGGACTAGCGGGTTACGAGCAGTACTTC. This codes for CASSQAGLAGYEQYF.

This clone has a single count. The J gene is TRBJ1-4, the V gene TRBV28; unclear D gene. The CDR3 extends over 14 amino acids. In germline, CDR1 is MDHEN, CDR2 SYDVKM. Trimming pared 7 bases from V and 11 bases from J, leaving 20 bases between. In nucleotides, the CDR3 is TGTGCCAGCACTTCTGGCCCCCGGAGGCAGAAACTGTTTTTT. It codes for CASTSGPRRQKLFF. The variable domain in full, with the rest retrieved from reference TRBV28 and TRBJ1-4, is DVKVTQSSRYLVKRTGEKVFLECVQDMDHENMFWYRQDPGLGLRLIYFSYDVKMKEKGDIPEGYSVSREKKERFSLILESASTNQTSMYLCASTSGPRRQKLFFGSGTQLSVL.

The chain combines TRBV18 with TRBJ1-1; tentative D call: TRBD1 (5 bases). Trimming pared 1 base from V and 4 bases from J, leaving 19 bases between. This CDR3 is 17 amino acids long. Per the germline V gene, CDR1 is KGHSH and CDR2 is LQKENI. The CDR3 bases are TGTGCCAGCTCACCACTTACAGGACCTTATGGGGGCACTGAAGCTTTCTTT. Encoded protein: CASSPLTGPYGGTEAFF. Filled out from reference TRBV18 and TRBJ1-1, the complete variable domain reads NAGVMQNPRHLVRRRGQEARLRCSPMKGHSHVYWYRQLPEEGLKFMVYLQKENIIDESGMPKERFSAEFPKEGPSILRIQQVVRGDSAAYFCASSPLTGPYGGTEAFFGQGTRLTVV.

J is TRBJ1-3 and V is TRBV6-1; D unclear. This CDR3 has 16 amino acids. Trimming pared 2 bases from V and 1 base from J, leaving 12 bases between. Germline V gene sequence: CDR1 MNHNS, CDR2 SASEGT. The CDR3 bases are TGTGCCAGCAGTGAACCCATACTCACATCTGGAAACACCATATATTTT. Its protein is CASSEPILTSGNTIYF.

The chain recombines TRBV6-1 with TRBJ2-7, with no clear D. Germline V gene data show CDR1 as MNHNS and CDR2 as SASEGT. The CDR3 sequence is 15 residues long. Trimming left V 2 bases short and J 5 bases short, with 16 bases between. CDR3 in DNA: TGTGCCAGCAGTGAACTTGTAGGGTTCTTAGACGAGCAGTACTTC. Translating it yields CASSELVGFLDEQYF.

This rearrangement joins TRBV5-1 to TRBJ2-7; 12 bases match TRBD2. The CDR3 has 17 residues. The V gene's germline CDR1 is SGHRS and CDR2 YFSETQ. Trimming removed 4 bases from V and 4 bases from J; junction bases left unmatched: 12. The CDR3 nucleotides are TGCGCCAGCAGCCCAGGGACTAGCGGGTTCTCCCTTTACGAGCAGTACTTC. Its protein is CASSPGTSGFSLYEQYF.